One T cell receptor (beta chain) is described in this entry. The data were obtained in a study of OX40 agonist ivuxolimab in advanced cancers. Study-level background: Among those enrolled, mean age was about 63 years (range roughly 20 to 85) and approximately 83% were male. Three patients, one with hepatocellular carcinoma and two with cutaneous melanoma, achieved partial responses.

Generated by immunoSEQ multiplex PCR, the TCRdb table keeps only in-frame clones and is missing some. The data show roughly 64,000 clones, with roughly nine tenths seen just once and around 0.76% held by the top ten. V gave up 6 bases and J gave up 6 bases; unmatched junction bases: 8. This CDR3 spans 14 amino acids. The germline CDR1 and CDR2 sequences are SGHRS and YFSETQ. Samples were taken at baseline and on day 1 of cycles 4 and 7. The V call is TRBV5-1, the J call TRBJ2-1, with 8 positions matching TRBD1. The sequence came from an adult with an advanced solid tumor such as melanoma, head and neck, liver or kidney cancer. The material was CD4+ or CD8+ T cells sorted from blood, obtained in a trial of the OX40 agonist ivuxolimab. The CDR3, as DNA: TGCGCCAGCAACGACCAGGGGGCTATCAATGAGCAGTTCTTC. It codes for CASNDQGAINEQFF.